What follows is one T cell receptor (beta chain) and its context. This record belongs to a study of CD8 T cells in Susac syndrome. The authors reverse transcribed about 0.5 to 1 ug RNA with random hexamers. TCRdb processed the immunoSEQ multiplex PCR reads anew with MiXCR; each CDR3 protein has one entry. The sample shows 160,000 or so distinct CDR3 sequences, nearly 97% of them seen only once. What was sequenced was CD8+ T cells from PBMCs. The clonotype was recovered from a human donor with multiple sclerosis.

CDR3 DNA sequence: TGTGCCACCAGCGACTTCGAAAACATTCAGTACTTC. Encoded protein: CATSDFENIQYF. This rearrangement joins TRBV15 to TRBJ2-4; D gene uncertain. V lost 5 bases to trimming and J lost 5 bases, with 7 bases between them. Germline lookup yields CDR1 LNHNV and CDR2 YYDKDF (reference sequence). The CDR3 extends over 12 amino acids.